This T cell receptor (beta chain) came from a study of OX40 agonist ivuxolimab in advanced cancers. The overall study: Treatment of patients was with ivuxolimab, an agonistic anti-OX40 (CD134) antibody.

CDR3 length equals 15 residues. The V gene lost 7 bases and the J gene lost 0 bases, with 13 bases spanning the gap. The germline V gene has CDR1 MNHNS and CDR2 SASEGT. Here immunoSEQ multiplex PCR was the method, and the copy in TCRdb shows in-frame clones only, minus some. The sample consists of around 70,000 clones, 85% of them appearing once. The chain is built from TRBV6-1 and TRBJ2-4; either TRBD1 or TRBD2 may supply D (5 bases each). This clonotype originated in an adult with an advanced solid tumor such as melanoma, head and neck, liver or kidney cancer. The sequences come from CD4+ or CD8+ T cells sorted from blood, collected in a trial of the OX40 agonist ivuxolimab. The CDR3 here is CASTIVGAAKNIQYF. DNA of the CDR3: TGTGCCAGCACCATAGTCGGGGCAGCCAAAAACATTCAGTACTTC.